A selection of T cell receptor beta chains follows, all from one sample in a study of CD8+ T cells in alopecia areata. Sequenced by immunoSEQ multiplex PCR; TCRdb stores in-frame clones only, minus some. The profile covers roughly 130,000 clones, with around 60% appearing a single time and 4.5% to 5.5% taken by the ten largest. This specimen consisted of CD4+ T cells sorted from blood, obtained at week 0. The receptors here all came from a human donor with alopecia areata. Both conserved end residues are part of each CDR3. Fields, in order: D gene, V gene, clone size, J gene, CDR3 protein, CDR3 DNA. A D gene is named only where the DNA matches it firmly. Not every row has a clone size; where given, it reads once, few, many or a size class.

D gene: -; V gene: TRBV6-5; clone size: -; J gene: TRBJ2-2; CDR3 protein: CASSYRGYTGELFF; CDR3 DNA: TGTGCCAGCAGTTACCGGGGGTACACCGGGGAGCTGTTTTTT
D gene: -; V gene: TRBV7-2; clone size: -; J gene: TRBJ1-1; CDR3 protein: CASSLNRAGNGAFF; CDR3 DNA: TGTGCCAGCAGCTTAAACCGGGCCGGGAATGGGGCTTTCTTT
D gene: -; V gene: TRBV4-2; clone size: -; J gene: TRBJ2-3; CDR3 protein: CASSQEGGGLTDTQYF; CDR3 DNA: TGTGCCAGCAGCCAAGAGGGGGGCGGACTCACAGATACGCAGTATTTT
D gene: TRBD2; V gene: TRBV28; clone size: few; J gene: TRBJ2-5; CDR3 protein: CASSLAGGPGETQYF; CDR3 DNA: TGCGCCAGCAGTTTAGCGGGAGGGCCGGGGGAGACCCAGTACTTC
D gene: TRBD2; V gene: TRBV28; clone size: few; J gene: TRBJ2-7; CDR3 protein: CASSPPGGSYEQYF; CDR3 DNA: TGTGCCAGCAGTCCGCCGGGGGGGTCCTACGAGCAGTACTTC
D gene: TRBD2; V gene: TRBV25-1; clone size: -; J gene: TRBJ2-3; CDR3 protein: CASSVAGGLPDTQYF; CDR3 DNA: TGTGCCAGCAGTGTAGCGGGAGGTCTCCCCGATACGCAGTATTTT
D gene: TRBD1; V gene: TRBV18; clone size: -; J gene: TRBJ2-3; CDR3 protein: CASSPQTGPTDTQYF; CDR3 DNA: TGTGCCAGCTCACCGCAGACAGGGCCCACAGATACGCAGTATTTT
D gene: -; V gene: TRBV7-2; clone size: few; J gene: TRBJ1-1; CDR3 protein: CASSLTGNTEAFF; CDR3 DNA: TGTGCCAGCAGCTTAACAGGGAACACTGAAGCTTTCTTT
D gene: TRBD1; V gene: TRBV5-1; clone size: -; J gene: TRBJ1-2; CDR3 protein: CASNLLGTGDNYGYTF; CDR3 DNA: TGCGCCAGCAACCTCCTGGGGACAGGCGATAACTATGGCTACACCTTC
D gene: -; V gene: TRBV14; clone size: -; J gene: TRBJ1-1; CDR3 protein: CASSQQGNTEAFF; CDR3 DNA: TGTGCCAGCAGCCAACAGGGAAACACTGAAGCTTTCTTT
D gene: -; V gene: TRBV28; clone size: -; J gene: TRBJ1-4; CDR3 protein: CASSLTLTNEKLFF; CDR3 DNA: TGTGCCAGCAGTCTGACCCTAACTAATGAAAAACTGTTTTTT
D gene: -; V gene: TRBV7-9; clone size: -; J gene: TRBJ2-5; CDR3 protein: CASSLADLMVETQYF; CDR3 DNA: TGTGCCAGCAGCTTAGCCGATCTGATGGTAGAGACCCAGTACTTC
D gene: -; V gene: TRBV18; clone size: -; J gene: TRBJ2-4; CDR3 protein: CASSPPGLLVRNIQYF; CDR3 DNA: TGTGCCAGCTCACCTCCAGGGTTATTGGTCCGGAACATTCAGTACTTC
D gene: -; V gene: TRBV30; clone size: -; J gene: TRBJ2-3; CDR3 protein: CAWSKNRDPVTDTQYF; CDR3 DNA: TGTGCCTGGAGTAAGAACCGGGACCCCGTTACAGATACGCAGTATTTT
D gene: -; V gene: TRBV18; clone size: -; J gene: TRBJ2-2; CDR3 protein: CASSPLTGTVNTGELFF; CDR3 DNA: TGTGCCAGCTCACCACTTACCGGGACCGTGAACACCGGGGAGCTGTTTTTT
D gene: -; V gene: TRBV19; clone size: -; J gene: TRBJ2-5; CDR3 protein: CASSLENQETQYF; CDR3 DNA: TGTGCCAGTAGCCTAGAGAACCAAGAGACCCAGTACTTC
D gene: -; V gene: TRBV5-1; clone size: -; J gene: TRBJ1-2; CDR3 protein: CASSLKPMDGYTF; CDR3 DNA: TGCGCCAGCAGCTTGAAGCCCATGGATGGCTACACCTTC
D gene: TRBD2; V gene: TRBV10-3; clone size: -; J gene: TRBJ2-3; CDR3 protein: CAISVAGGLTDTQYF; CDR3 DNA: TGTGCCATCAGTGTGGCGGGAGGCCTCACAGATACGCAGTATTTT
D gene: TRBD1; V gene: TRBV6-6; clone size: once; J gene: TRBJ1-2; CDR3 protein: CASSYSGQGTNRGYTF; CDR3 DNA: TGTGCCAGCAGTTACTCAGGACAGGGCACAAATCGGGGCTACACCTTC
D gene: TRBD1; V gene: TRBV5-1; clone size: -; J gene: TRBJ1-5; CDR3 protein: CASSVRTGANQPQHF; CDR3 DNA: TGCGCCAGCAGCGTGCGGACAGGGGCAAATCAGCCCCAGCATTTT
D gene: TRBD1; V gene: TRBV28; clone size: -; J gene: TRBJ2-7; CDR3 protein: CASSPPTGGNEQYF; CDR3 DNA: TGTGCCAGCAGTCCGCCGACAGGGGGCAACGAGCAGTACTTC
D gene: -; V gene: TRBV27; clone size: -; J gene: TRBJ2-6; CDR3 protein: CASSRISASTGANVLTF; CDR3 DNA: TGTGCCAGCAGCCGAATCAGCGCGTCAACTGGGGCCAACGTCCTGACTTTC
D gene: -; V gene: TRBV5-6; clone size: -; J gene: TRBJ2-2; CDR3 protein: CASSRRDQGGWLFF; CDR3 DNA: TGTGCCAGCAGCCGTCGGGACCAGGGCGGTTGGCTGTTTTTT
D gene: TRBD1; V gene: TRBV5-6; clone size: few; J gene: TRBJ1-5; CDR3 protein: CASIPPRPGQGDQPQHF; CDR3 DNA: TGTGCCAGCATCCCACCCAGACCGGGACAGGGGGATCAGCCCCAGCATTTT
D gene: -; V gene: TRBV27; clone size: -; J gene: TRBJ1-1; CDR3 protein: CASSFDIPLNTEAFF; CDR3 DNA: TGTGCCAGCAGTTTCGACATCCCCCTGAACACTGAAGCTTTCTTT
D gene: -; V gene: TRBV2; clone size: -; J gene: TRBJ1-4; CDR3 protein: CASSVGEKLFF; CDR3 DNA: TGTGCCAGCAGTGTGGGGGAAAAACTGTTTTTT
D gene: TRBD1; V gene: TRBV2; clone size: -; J gene: TRBJ1-2; CDR3 protein: CASRAGQGGNYGYTF; CDR3 DNA: TGTGCCAGCAGAGCCGGACAGGGGGGAAACTATGGCTACACCTTC
D gene: TRBD2; V gene: TRBV7-9; clone size: -; J gene: TRBJ2-3; CDR3 protein: CASSLRLAGDTQYF; CDR3 DNA: TGTGCCAGCAGCCTCCGGCTAGCGGGGGATACGCAGTATTTT
D gene: TRBD1; V gene: TRBV6-5; clone size: -; J gene: TRBJ2-2; CDR3 protein: CASRVQGNAGELFF; CDR3 DNA: TGTGCCAGCAGGGTACAGGGGAATGCCGGGGAGCTGTTTTTT
D gene: -; V gene: TRBV18; clone size: few; J gene: TRBJ2-7; CDR3 protein: CASSPEYTGDEQYF; CDR3 DNA: TGTGCCAGCTCACCAGAGTATACGGGAGATGAGCAGTACTTC
D gene: -; V gene: TRBV21-1; clone size: -; J gene: TRBJ1-2; CDR3 protein: CASSSRQGLHYGYTF; CDR3 DNA: TGTGCCAGCAGCAGCCGACAGGGACTACACTATGGCTACACCTTC
D gene: -; V gene: TRBV19; clone size: -; J gene: TRBJ1-4; CDR3 protein: CASSRSGTSNEKLFF; CDR3 DNA: TGTGCCAGTAGTAGGTCCGGGACATCGAATGAAAAACTGTTTTTT
D gene: TRBD1; V gene: TRBV6-5; clone size: -; J gene: TRBJ2-7; CDR3 protein: CASRLGQGKEQYF; CDR3 DNA: TGTGCCAGCAGATTGGGACAGGGCAAAGAGCAGTACTTC
D gene: TRBD1; V gene: TRBV4-1; clone size: -; J gene: TRBJ1-3; CDR3 protein: CASSPGQATGNTIYF; CDR3 DNA: TGCGCCAGCAGCCCCGGACAGGCTACTGGAAACACCATATATTTT
D gene: -; V gene: TRBV7-9; clone size: -; J gene: TRBJ2-1; CDR3 protein: CASSLNVVLNEQFF; CDR3 DNA: TGTGCCAGCAGCTTAAATGTGGTGTTAAATGAGCAGTTCTTC
D gene: -; V gene: TRBV7-6; clone size: -; J gene: TRBJ2-1; CDR3 protein: CASRAAGRKYNEQFF; CDR3 DNA: TGTGCCAGCAGGGCTGCCGGACGGAAATACAATGAGCAGTTCTTC
D gene: -; V gene: TRBV27; clone size: -; J gene: TRBJ2-2; CDR3 protein: CASSYSWGTTGELFF; CDR3 DNA: TGTGCCAGCAGTTACTCTTGGGGAACTACCGGGGAGCTGTTTTTT
D gene: -; V gene: TRBV2; clone size: few; J gene: TRBJ2-5; CDR3 protein: CASSELGETQYF; CDR3 DNA: TGTGCCAGCAGTGAACTGGGGGAGACCCAGTACTTC
D gene: TRBD1; V gene: TRBV6-5; clone size: few; J gene: TRBJ1-4; CDR3 protein: CASSYSTGGGEKLFF; CDR3 DNA: TGTGCCAGCAGTTACTCGACAGGGGGCGGTGAAAAACTGTTTTTT
D gene: TRBD1; V gene: TRBV30; clone size: -; J gene: TRBJ1-3; CDR3 protein: CAWQRTGAGNTIYF; CDR3 DNA: TGTGCCTGGCAGCGGACAGGGGCTGGAAACACCATATATTTT
D gene: TRBD1; V gene: TRBV2; clone size: -; J gene: TRBJ1-2; CDR3 protein: CASRTGDIGGYTF; CDR3 DNA: TGTGCCAGTCGGACAGGGGATATCGGTGGCTACACCTTC
D gene: -; V gene: TRBV7-8; clone size: -; J gene: TRBJ1-6; CDR3 protein: CASSLGQLTTFSYNSPLHF; CDR3 DNA: TGTGCCAGCAGCCTCGGACAGCTTACAACTTTCTCCTATAATTCACCCCTCCACTTT
D gene: TRBD2; V gene: TRBV6-6; clone size: -; J gene: TRBJ2-3; CDR3 protein: CASSQLAGGRDTQYF; CDR3 DNA: TGTGCCAGCAGCCAACTAGCGGGGGGGCGCGATACGCAGTATTTT
D gene: -; V gene: TRBV9; clone size: -; J gene: TRBJ2-3; CDR3 protein: CASSATDTQYF; CDR3 DNA: TGTGCCAGCAGCGCAACAGATACGCAGTATTTT
D gene: -; V gene: TRBV9; clone size: -; J gene: TRBJ1-1; CDR3 protein: CASSGPGTNTEAFF; CDR3 DNA: TGTGCCAGCAGCGGACCCGGGACGAACACTGAAGCTTTCTTT
D gene: -; V gene: TRBV5-4; clone size: few; J gene: TRBJ2-5; CDR3 protein: CASSSPQRGQETQYF; CDR3 DNA: TGTGCCAGCAGCTCCCCCCAGAGGGGTCAAGAGACCCAGTACTTC
D gene: -; V gene: TRBV5-1; clone size: -; J gene: TRBJ2-2; CDR3 protein: CASSLNRVPTGELFF; CDR3 DNA: TGCGCCAGCAGCTTGAATCGGGTGCCTACCGGGGAGCTGTTTTTT
D gene: -; V gene: TRBV5-4; clone size: few; J gene: TRBJ2-2; CDR3 protein: CASSFTQWTGELFF; CDR3 DNA: TGTGCCAGCAGCTTTACTCAGTGGACCGGGGAGCTGTTTTTT
D gene: -; V gene: TRBV19; clone size: -; J gene: TRBJ2-3; CDR3 protein: CASSIELGDTQYF; CDR3 DNA: TGTGCCAGTAGTATCGAGCTGGGGGATACGCAGTATTTT
D gene: -; V gene: TRBV29-1; clone size: -; J gene: TRBJ1-1; CDR3 protein: CSVERGGTEAFF; CDR3 DNA: TGCAGCGTTGAACGGGGGGGAACTGAAGCTTTCTTT
D gene: TRBD1; V gene: TRBV7-2; clone size: -; J gene: TRBJ1-1; CDR3 protein: CASSGDRGNTEAFF; CDR3 DNA: TGTGCCAGCAGCGGGGACAGGGGTAACACTGAAGCTTTCTTT
D gene: -; V gene: TRBV7-6; clone size: -; J gene: TRBJ1-1; CDR3 protein: CASSKGHWNTEAFF; CDR3 DNA: TGTGCCAGCAGCAAGGGACATTGGAACACTGAAGCTTTCTTT
D gene: TRBD2; V gene: TRBV11-2; clone size: -; J gene: TRBJ2-3; CDR3 protein: CASSSGLAGRDTQYF; CDR3 DNA: TGTGCCAGCAGCTCGGGACTAGCGGGGAGAGATACGCAGTATTTT
D gene: -; V gene: TRBV5-4; clone size: -; J gene: TRBJ1-2; CDR3 protein: CASSSVGLGNYGYTF; CDR3 DNA: TGTGCCAGCAGCTCGGTGGGGTTGGGGAACTATGGCTACACCTTC